The 21 T cell receptor beta chains below were found in one sample sequenced in a study of blood T cell repertoires in COVID-19. The repertoire was sequenced with immunoSEQ multiplex PCR; TCRdb's copy has only in-frame clones and lacks some. The data contain approximately 180,000 clones, over 75% of them singletons. Sequenced: peripheral blood. These receptors were taken from a human donor with active or convalescent COVID-19. The donor label of this sample is uncertain.

V is TRBV11-3 and J is TRBJ2-2, with D possibly being TRBD2 (5 bases). V lost 4 bases to trimming and J lost 6 bases, with 9 bases between them. The CDR3 sequence is 13 residues long. In germline, CDR1 is SGHNT, CDR2 YENEEA. CDR3 DNA: TGTGCCAGCAGCTACACTAGTCCCGGGGAGCTGTTTTTT. It is translated as CASSYTSPGELFF.

V is TRBV18 and J is TRBJ1-1; D remains ambiguous. Germline CDR1 is KGHSH and CDR2 is LQKENI. Trimming cost V 0 bases and J 0 bases, with 5 bases left between them. CDR3 length: 14 residues. CDR3 nucleotide sequence: TGTGCCAGCTCACCACCAAACATGAACACTGAAGCTTTCTTT. It codes for CASSPPNMNTEAFF.

The chain links TRBV7-6 to TRBJ2-3, with 11 bases matching TRBD2. J lost 3 bases, V lost 5 bases, and 7 bases had no gene match. CDR3 size: 16 residues. Germline V lookup: CDR1 SGHVS, CDR2 FNYEAQ. The CDR3 spells CASSIIAGGRTDTQYF. CDR3 DNA: TGTGCCAGCAGCATTATAGCGGGGGGGCGGACAGATACGCAGTATTTT.

CDR3 protein: CASSLTRDNTGELFF. The CDR3 DNA sequence: TGTGCCAGCAGCTTAACCCGGGATAACACCGGGGAGCTGTTTTTT. The chain joins TRBV7-3 to TRBJ2-2, with D possibly matching TRBD2 (5 bases). From germline, CDR1 is SGHTA and CDR2 FQGTGA. The germline V and J ends were trimmed by 0 bases and 2 bases, with 7 bases remaining between them. There are 15 residues in the CDR3. The full variable domain, its missing parts supplied by reference TRBV7-3 and TRBJ2-2, is GAGVSQTPSNKVTEKGKYVELRCDPISGHTALYWYRQSLGQGPEFLIYFQGTGAADDSGLPNDRFFAVRPEGSVSTLKIQRTERGDSAVYLCASSLTRDNTGELFFGEGSRLTVL.

The J gene is TRBJ2-1, the V gene TRBV6-4, with 7 bases that match TRBD2. The ends lost 10 bases at V and 9 bases at J; junction bases unmatched: 15. This CDR3 is built from 14 residues. CDR1 is MRHNA, CDR2 SNTAGT, per germline. This CDR3 reads CATRREGSRGEQFF. CDR3 coding DNA: TGTGCCACCCGTAGGGAGGGGAGTCGGGGTGAGCAGTTCTTC.

The chain joins TRBV5-1 to TRBJ2-3; a possible D gene is TRBD1 (6 bases). Germline CDR1 is SGHRS and CDR2 is YFSETQ. There are 15 residues in the CDR3. The V gene lost 1 base and the J gene lost 2 bases, with 11 bases spanning the gap. The DNA of the CDR3 is TGCGCCAGCAGCTTGTGGTCAGGGGTCACAGATACGCAGTATTTT. It codes for CASSLWSGVTDTQYF. Drawing the rest from reference TRBV5-1 and TRBJ2-3, the complete variable domain is KAGVTQTPRYLIKTRGQQVTLSCSPISGHRSVSWYQQTPGQGLQFLFEYFSETQRNKGNFPGRFSGRQFSNSRSEMNVSTLELGDSALYLCASSLWSGVTDTQYFGPGTRLTVL.

This chain uses TRBV7-2 with TRBJ2-7, with 7 bases matching TRBD1. The CDR3 loop spans 15 amino acids. V lost 5 bases, J lost 4 bases, and 11 bases stayed unmatched. Germline V gene data show CDR1 as SGHTA and CDR2 as FQGNSA. The CDR3 region has the DNA TGTGCCAGCAGCCGGGTCCAGGGGGTAAGGTACGAGCAGTACTTC. This codes for CASSRVQGVRYEQYF.

The CDR3 region is CASSLAMGQGYEQYF. The CDR3 DNA reads as TGCGCCAGCAGCTTGGCCATGGGACAGGGCTACGAGCAGTACTTC. This chain links TRBV5-1 with TRBJ2-7, with 9 nucleotides matching TRBD1. The CDR3 sequence is 15 residues long. V gave up 0 bases and J gave up 3 bases; unmatched junction bases: 4. Germline CDR1 reads SGHRS; CDR2 reads YFSETQ.

The chain combines TRBV6-5 with TRBJ1-6; D is unresolved. CDR1 MNHEY and CDR2 SVGAGI come from the germline V gene. The length of the CDR3 is 12 residues. The V gene lost 5 bases and the J gene lost 6 bases, with 5 bases spanning the gap. This CDR3 reads CASSQINSPLHF. DNA for the CDR3: TGTGCCAGCAGTCAAATTAATTCACCCCTCCACTTT.

The chain is built from TRBV9 and TRBJ2-3; the D is unclear. CDR1 is SGDLS and CDR2 is YYNGEE in the germline V gene. CDR3 length equals 13 residues. Deletions cut 3 bases from V and 1 base from J, with 6 bases between. The CDR3 loop is CASSGLRTDTQYF. The CDR3 DNA follows: TGTGCCAGCAGCGGACTTCGCACAGATACGCAGTATTTT.

This chain connects TRBV9 to TRBJ2-6; 9 bases agree with TRBD1. Trimming at V came to 2 bases and at J to 0 bases, leaving 12 bases not matched to a gene. CDR3 length equals 20 residues. Germline V CDR1 and CDR2: SGDLS, YYNGEE. The CDR3: CASSVGTGQRRLSGANVLTF. The CDR3 bases are TGTGCCAGCAGCGTGGGGACAGGGCAGAGACGGCTCTCTGGGGCCAACGTCCTGACTTTC.

The chain couples TRBV21-1 to TRBJ2-7; the D call TRBD1 from the table was never checked on the DNA. TRBV21-1 is reported as a pseudogene. The CDR3 runs to 19 residues. CDR3 DNA sequence: TGTGCCAGCAGCAGAGTCGATTTCGACAATCAGCCATTAAGCTACGAGCAGTACTTC. This translates into CASSRVDFDNQPLSYEQYF.

The J gene is TRBJ1-1, the V gene TRBV11-2; D is undetermined. Germline CDR1 and CDR2: SGHAT and FQNNGV. The CDR3 runs 14 residues. Trimming removed 3 bases from V and 1 base from J, with 9 bases in between. CDR3 amino acids: CASSFPLENTEAFF. DNA of the CDR3: TGTGCCAGCAGCTTCCCACTCGAGAACACTGAAGCTTTCTTT. Filled out from reference TRBV11-2 and TRBJ1-1, the complete variable domain reads EAGVAQSPRYKIIEKRQSVAFWCNPISGHATLYWYQQILGQGPKLLIQFQNNGVVDDSQLPKDRFSAERLKGVDSTLKIQPAKLEDSAVYLCASSFPLENTEAFFGQGTRLTVV.

This clone has just a few counts. The rearrangement joins TRBV5-1 to TRBJ2-7; 7 bases align to TRBD1. The CDR3 has 15 amino acids. Looked up from germline, CDR1 is SGHRS and CDR2 is YFSETQ. V lost 3 bases to trimming and J lost 3 bases; unmatched junction nucleotides: 9. The CDR3 loop is CASSSTGTVNYEQYF. CDR3 bases: TGCGCCAGCAGCTCGACCGGGACAGTAAACTACGAGCAGTACTTC.

The chain has TRBV11-3 and TRBJ1-1; D gene uncertain. Trimming removed 2 bases at V and 1 base at J, with 5 bases between. CDR1 SGHNT and CDR2 YENEEA come from the germline V gene. The CDR3 totals 13 residues. CDR3 loop: CASSLNRNTEAFF. CDR3 sequence (DNA): TGTGCCAGCAGCTTAAACAGGAACACTGAAGCTTTCTTT.

V usage is TRBV27 and J usage is TRBJ1-2, with 7 nucleotides matching TRBD1. J lost 0 bases, V lost 6 bases, and 13 bases had no gene match. Germline V CDR1 and CDR2: MNHEY, SMNVEV (reference sequence). The length of the CDR3 is 17 residues. The CDR3 sequence is CASSITGAGPANYGYTF. The CDR3 DNA sequence: TGTGCCAGCAGCATAACAGGGGCTGGGCCGGCTAACTATGGCTACACCTTC.

The chain has TRBV12-3 or TRBV12-4 and TRBJ2-1, with 7 nucleotides matching TRBD2. V was pared by 2 bases and J by 12 bases, with 4 bases of the junction left unmatched. The CDR3 sequence is 12 residues long. This chain's CDR3 is CASSLMASGQFF. CDR3 sequence (DNA): TGTGCCAGCAGTTTAATGGCTAGCGGGCAGTTCTTC.

The rearrangement joins TRBV19 to TRBJ1-2; a possible D gene is TRBD1 (6 bases). CDR3 length: 12 amino acids. Germline CDR1 is LNHDA and CDR2 is SQIVND (reference sequence). V lost 6 bases and J lost 4, with 9 bases in between. CDR3 amino acids: CASSRGPYGYTF. Written as DNA, the CDR3 is TGTGCCAGTAGCAGGGGTCCCTATGGCTACACCTTC.

The V call is TRBV2, the J call TRBJ2-3, with 11 positions matching TRBD2. Germline V gene sequence: CDR1 SNHLY, CDR2 FYNNEI. J was trimmed by 6 bases and V by 6 bases; bases with no gene match: 5. CDR3 length: 14 amino acids. CDR3 sequence (DNA): TGTGCCAGCAGACTTAGCGGGAGGGGCGATACGCAGTATTTT. Translated, it gives CASRLSGRGDTQYF. Full variable domain (outside the CDR3, taken from reference TRBV2 and TRBJ2-3): EPEVTQTPSHQVTQMGQEVILRCVPISNHLYFYWYRQILGQKVEFLVSFYNNEISEKSEIFDDQFSVERPDGSNFTLKIRSTKLEDSAMYFCASRLSGRGDTQYFGPGTRLTVL.

CDR3 residues: CASSPLGGPTYEQYF. The CDR3 bases are TGTGCCAGCTCACCACTTGGCGGGCCAACCTACGAGCAGTACTTC. The V and J genes are TRBV18 and TRBJ2-7, with TRBD2 as a possible D gene (5 bases). Germline CDR1 is KGHSH and CDR2 is LQKENI. The CDR3 has 15 residues. V lost 1 base to trimming and J lost 2 bases, with 12 bases between them. The variable domain in full, with the rest retrieved from reference TRBV18 and TRBJ2-7, is NAGVMQNPRHLVRRRGQEARLRCSPMKGHSHVYWYRQLPEEGLKFMVYLQKENIIDESGMPKERFSAEFPKEGPSILRIQQVVRGDSAAYFCASSPLGGPTYEQYFGPGTRLTVT.

In this sample, this clone is medium-sized. The chain is built from TRBV7-3 and TRBJ2-5, with a weak D call TRBD2 (5 bases). V gave up 2 bases and J gave up 6 bases, with 10 bases separating them. The germline V gene encodes CDR1 SGHTA and CDR2 FQGTGA. The CDR3 consists of 13 residues. CDR3 coding DNA: TGTGCCAGCAGCTTAGGGAGCGAAAAGACCCAGTACTTC. Translating it yields CASSLGSEKTQYF.